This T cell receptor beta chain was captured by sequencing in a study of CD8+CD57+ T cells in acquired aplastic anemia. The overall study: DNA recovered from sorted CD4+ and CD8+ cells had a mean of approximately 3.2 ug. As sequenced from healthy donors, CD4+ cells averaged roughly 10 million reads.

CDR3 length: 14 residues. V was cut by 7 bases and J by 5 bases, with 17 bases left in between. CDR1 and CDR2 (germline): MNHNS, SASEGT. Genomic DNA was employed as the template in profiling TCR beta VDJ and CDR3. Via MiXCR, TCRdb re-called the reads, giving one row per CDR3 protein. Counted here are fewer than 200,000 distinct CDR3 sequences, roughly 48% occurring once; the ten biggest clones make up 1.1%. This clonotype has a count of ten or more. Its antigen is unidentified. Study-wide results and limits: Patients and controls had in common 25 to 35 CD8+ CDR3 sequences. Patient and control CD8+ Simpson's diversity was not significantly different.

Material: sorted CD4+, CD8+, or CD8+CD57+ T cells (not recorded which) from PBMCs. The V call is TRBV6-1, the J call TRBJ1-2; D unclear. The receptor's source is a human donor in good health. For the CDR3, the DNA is TGTGCCAGCACGTCACGGTCGGGAGCTTATGGCTACACCTTC. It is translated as CASTSRSGAYGYTF.